Listed here is a single TCR beta chain. The antigen is not known. This sample is part of a study of identical twins. The CDR3 consists of 13 residues. The germline V and J ends were trimmed by 7 bases and 7 bases, with 13 bases remaining between them. Findings of the study overall: Modelling underestimated the level of out-of-frame TCR alpha sharing observed in monozygotic twins.

After template switching added a universal primer site, the resulting cDNA carried unique molecular identifiers. TCRdb itself ran the 5' RACE reads through MiXCR, one entry per CDR3 protein. The sample has hundreds of thousands of distinct CDR3 sequences; approximately 24% are singletons. This same sample was also taken into another study, of T cells expressing NK-cell markers. This second study says: Questions lingered over whether expanded NKG2C+ T cell clones were HCMV-specific.

The chain joins TRBV12-3 or TRBV12-4 to TRBJ1-4; no firm D call. Source material: CD4+ T cells sorted from blood. This sequence was found in a woman aged 18-35 years in good health. This CDR3 reads CASTSAGIEKLFF. The CDR3 nucleotides read TGTGCCAGCACTTCCGCGGGTATTGAAAAACTGTTTTTT.